This is a list of T cell receptor beta chains from one sample in a study of T-cell memory formation after mild COVID-19. MiXCR was run by TCRdb on the 5' RACE reads, yielding one entry per CDR3 protein. The repertoire holds about 320,000 distinct CDR3 sequences, with around 15% as singletons. Sequenced material: PBMCs or a T cell subset sorted from them (not recorded which). These receptors originate from a man aged 18 to 30 who had mild COVID-19 (a few samples of this study predate the infection). Cell type and time point are not known. Each CDR3 is given with its conserved first and last residue. The D gene is left open where the match is weak. Clone size is given for some rows only: seen once, a few or many times, or a class if the clone is expanded.

d_call	v_call	clone_size	j_call	cdr3_aa	cdr3_nt
.	TRBV24-1	.	TRBJ1-4	CGGRNEKLFF	TGTGGGGGAAGGAATGAAAAACTGTTTTTT
.	TRBV20-1	few	TRBJ2-2	CSARMDGRDTGELFF	TGCAGTGCTAGAATGGACGGTAGGGACACCGGGGAGCTGTTTTTT
.	TRBV20-1	.	TRBJ2-7	CSARGEVSSYEQYF	TGCAGTGCTCGAGGGGAGGTTAGCTCCTACGAGCAGTACTTC
TRBD2	TRBV6-5	few	TRBJ2-5	CASRTSSYQETQYF	TGTGCCAGTAGGACTAGTTCATATCAAGAGACCCAGTACTTC
TRBD1	TRBV6-6	once	TRBJ1-6	CASSYFSTGGSSPLHF	TGTGCCAGCAGTTACTTTTCGACAGGGGGCTCTTCACCCCTCCACTTT
.	TRBV4-2	.	TRBJ1-1	CASSPGKGIAEAFF	TGTGCCAGCAGCCCCGGTAAGGGGATCGCTGAAGCTTTCTTT
.	TRBV3-1	few	TRBJ2-4	CASSQDGAQYF	TGTGCCAGCAGCCAAGATGGCGCTCAGTACTTC
TRBD1	TRBV20-1	few	TRBJ2-3	CSAGDRALTDTQYF	TGCAGTGCTGGGGACAGGGCCCTCACAGATACGCAGTATTTT
.	TRBV27	.	TRBJ1-1	CASSLDLGGRFTEAFF	TGTGCCAGCAGTCTAGATCTTGGGGGGCGTTTTACTGAAGCTTTCTTT
.	TRBV12-3/TRBV12-4	few	TRBJ1-1	CASSFSGALLEAFF	TGTGCCAGCAGTTTTTCAGGGGCCCTCCTTGAAGCTTTCTTT
TRBD1	TRBV5-1	.	TRBJ2-3	CASSTKQGPYTDTQYF	TGCGCCAGCAGCACTAAACAGGGGCCTTACACAGATACGCAGTATTTT
TRBD1	TRBV29-1	many	TRBJ2-5	CSAQQGYQETQYF	TGCAGCGCCCAACAGGGGTACCAAGAGACCCAGTACTTC
TRBD2	TRBV4-1	few	TRBJ2-3	CASSQARTSGGTDTQYF	TGCGCCAGCAGCCAAGCCCGGACTAGCGGGGGCACAGATACGCAGTATTTT
TRBD2	TRBV20-1	.	TRBJ2-7	CSAPGTSGGYEQYF	TGCAGTGCTCCCGGGACTAGCGGGGGTTACGAGCAGTACTTC
TRBD1	TRBV9	.	TRBJ2-3	CASSVHYRGITDTQYF	TGTGCCAGCAGCGTACACTACAGGGGGATCACAGATACGCAGTATTTT
.	TRBV28	.	TRBJ1-6	CASNLSDSPLHF	TGTGCCAGCAACCTCAGCGATTCACCCCTCCACTTT
.	TRBV4-1	.	TRBJ1-5	CASSPRGLPNQPQHF	TGCGCCAGCAGCCCCCGAGGCTTACCCAATCAGCCCCAGCATTTT
.	TRBV7-3	few	TRBJ2-5	CASSLQGGGETQYF	TGTGCCAGCAGCTTACAAGGGGGAGGAGAGACCCAGTACTTC
.	TRBV20-1	few	TRBJ2-7	CSASLGVLRGQYF	TGCAGTGCTAGTTTGGGGGTCCTACGGGGGCAGTACTTC
.	TRBV7-7	.	TRBJ2-5	CASSPRLANQETQYF	TGTGCCAGCAGCCCCCGTCTAGCGAACCAAGAGACCCAGTACTTC
TRBD2	TRBV7-8	.	TRBJ2-3	CASSPRIGGGPYTQYF	TGTGCCAGCAGCCCGCGGATCGGGGGGGGCCCATATACGCAGTATTTT
.	TRBV10-2	.	TRBJ2-7	CASSDREAYEQYF	TGCGCCAGCAGTGACAGGGAAGCCTACGAGCAGTACTTC
.	TRBV5-1	.	TRBJ2-1	CASSQIPGTAYNEQFF	TGCGCCAGCAGCCAGATCCCCGGGACTGCTTACAATGAGCAGTTCTTC
TRBD2	TRBV9	many	TRBJ2-3	CASSAGLAGSGTDTQYF	TGTGCCAGCAGCGCCGGACTAGCGGGATCCGGGACAGATACGCAGTATTTT
.	TRBV30	.	TRBJ2-7	CAWSRPTGYYEQYF	TGTGCCTGGAGCCGGCCGACGGGCTACTACGAGCAGTACTTC
.	TRBV27	few	TRBJ1-1	CASRLGYEAFF	TGTGCCAGCAGGTTAGGTTATGAAGCTTTCTTT
TRBD1	TRBV7-9	.	TRBJ2-1	CASSTNDRASYNEQFF	TGTGCCAGCAGCACGAATGACAGGGCCTCCTACAATGAGCAGTTCTTC
.	TRBV20-1	many	TRBJ2-3	CSARRGRERPDTQYF	TGCAGTGCTAGAAGGGGGAGGGAGCGTCCAGATACGCAGTATTTT
.	TRBV20-1	many	TRBJ1-1	CSARVNEGTEAFF	TGCAGTGCTAGAGTGAACGAGGGGACTGAAGCTTTCTTT
.	TRBV28	.	TRBJ1-1	CASSFVREPVFGAFF	TGTGCCAGCAGTTTCGTGAGGGAACCCGTTTTTGGAGCTTTCTTT
.	TRBV29-1	few	TRBJ2-5	CSVYTGRAEYQETQYF	TGCAGCGTTTATACGGGTAGGGCAGAATACCAAGAGACCCAGTACTTC